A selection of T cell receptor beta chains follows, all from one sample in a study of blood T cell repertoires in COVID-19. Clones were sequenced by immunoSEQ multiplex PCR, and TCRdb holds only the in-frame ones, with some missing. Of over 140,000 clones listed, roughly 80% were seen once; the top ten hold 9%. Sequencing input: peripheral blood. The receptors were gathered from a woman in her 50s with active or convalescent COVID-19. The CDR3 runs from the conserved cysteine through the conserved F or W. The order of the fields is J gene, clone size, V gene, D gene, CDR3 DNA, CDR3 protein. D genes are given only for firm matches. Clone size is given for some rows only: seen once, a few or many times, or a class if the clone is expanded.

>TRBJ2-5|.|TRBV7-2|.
TGTGCCAGCAGCTTTACCCGCGCACAAGAGACCCAGTACTTC
CASSFTRAQETQYF
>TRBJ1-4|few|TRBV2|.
TGTGCCAGCAGTCCCTGGACGGGAGGAGGTGAAAAACTGTTTTTT
CASSPWTGGGEKLFF
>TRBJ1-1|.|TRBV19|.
TGTGCCAGTAGGCTGGGCAGTACGGAAGCTTTCTTT
CASRLGSTEAFF
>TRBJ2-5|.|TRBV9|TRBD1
TGTGCCAGCAGCCCACGGACAGGGAATAACCAAGAGACCCAGTACTTC
CASSPRTGNNQETQYF
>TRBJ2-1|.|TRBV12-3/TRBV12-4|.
TGTGCCAGCAGTTTACTCTCCGGCAATGAGCAGTTCTTC
CASSLLSGNEQFF
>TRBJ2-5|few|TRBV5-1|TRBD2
TGCGCCAGCAGTCGACGGGAGGGCCCGGAGACCCAGTACTTC
CASSRREGPETQYF
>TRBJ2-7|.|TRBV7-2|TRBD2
TGTGCCAGCAGCTTCAACCCTCTAGCGGGGAGCTCCTACGAGCAGTACTTC
CASSFNPLAGSSYEQYF
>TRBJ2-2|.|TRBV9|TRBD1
TGTGCCAGCAGCGTAGGACAGGGGGACACCGGGGAGCTGTTTTTT
CASSVGQGDTGELFF
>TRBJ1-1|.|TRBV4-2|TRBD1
TGTGCCAGCAGCCAAGTAGGTGACAGGGGTTCTGAAGCTTTCTTT
CASSQVGDRGSEAFF
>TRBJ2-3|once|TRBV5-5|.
TGTGCCAGCAGCTTGCTAGCTAGCACAGATACGCAGTATTTT
CASSLLASTDTQYF
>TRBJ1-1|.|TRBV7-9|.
TGTGCCAGCAGCGGCCAGGGGGCTTTCTTT
CASSGQGAFF
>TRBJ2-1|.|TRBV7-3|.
TGTGCCAGCAGCCCTGCCCCCGCGTACTCCTACAATGAGCAGTTCTTC
CASSPAPAYSYNEQFF
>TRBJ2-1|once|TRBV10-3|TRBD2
TGTGCCATCAGGGGAGGTAGCGGGAGGGAGGGCAATGAGCAGTTCTTC
CAIRGGSGREGNEQFF
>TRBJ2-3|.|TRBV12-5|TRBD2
TGTGCTAGTGGTCCACGGGGACTAGCGGGGAACACAGATACGCAGTATTTT
CASGPRGLAGNTDTQYF
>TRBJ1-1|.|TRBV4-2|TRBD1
TGTGCCAGCAGCCGCACAGGGGACACTGAAGCTTTCTTT
CASSRTGDTEAFF
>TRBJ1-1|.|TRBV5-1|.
TGCGCCAGCAGCTTTGACTTGAACACTGAAGCTTTCTTT
CASSFDLNTEAFF
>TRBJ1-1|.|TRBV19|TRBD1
TGTGCCAGTACCATACAGGGGGCGGTCACTGAAGCTTTCTTT
CASTIQGAVTEAFF
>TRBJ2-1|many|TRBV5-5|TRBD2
TGTGCCAGCAGCAATCCCGGGACTAGGGTTGAGCAGTTCTTC
CASSNPGTRVEQFF
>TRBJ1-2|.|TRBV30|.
TGTGCCTGTAAGCCGAGCCCACTTGAGGACTATGGCTACACCTTC
CACKPSPLEDYGYTF
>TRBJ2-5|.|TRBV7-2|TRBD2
TGTGCCAGCAGCTTAGACCCGCGGGGGGGCAGGAAGACCCAGTACTTC
CASSLDPRGGRKTQYF
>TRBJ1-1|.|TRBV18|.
TGTGCCAGCTCACCTTACAGGGAATACACTGAAGCTTTCTTT
CASSPYREYTEAFF
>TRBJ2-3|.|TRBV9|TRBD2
TGTGCCAGCAGCCCTCGCGGGGGGACACCCAGCACAGATACGCAGTATTTT
CASSPRGGTPSTDTQYF
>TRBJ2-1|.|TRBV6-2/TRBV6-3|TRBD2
TGTGCCAGCAGTTACTCCGGGGCTAGCGGGCGGCCTTCCTACAATGAGCAGTTCTTC
CASSYSGASGRPSYNEQFF